This TCR beta chain was recovered during a study of cytomegalovirus exposure and HLA in healthy donors. Study in general: Of all 400 or so donors who were genotyped, roughly 81% belonged to the Caucasian-associated ancestry cluster.

Regarding the study as a whole: A few of the chains that were CMV-associated were confirmed in vitro to be specific for CMV antigens.

Germline loops: CDR1 SGHRS, CDR2 YFSETQ. The CDR3 spans 13 residues. Trimming pared 6 bases from V and 5 bases from J, leaving 14 bases between. PCR amplification relied on 60 Vbeta primers (plus 13 Jbeta primers). Source study methods: About 9.9 million of the about 80 million unique TCR beta chains counted in a later analysis were shared. Profiled with immunoSEQ multiplex PCR; TCRdb holds only in-frame clones, not every one. V, J and clone size reflect that table, while D and trimming were determined from the DNA. The sample lists about 160,000 clones; more than 80% were seen once. Note on this clone: Its antigen is undetermined.

The rearrangement joins TRBV5-1 to TRBJ1-2; a weak D match, TRBD1 (6 bases). The receptor's source is a woman aged 18 to 35 in good health and CMV-seronegative. The material sequenced was PBMCs. The CDR3 region has the DNA TGCGCCAGCATCATACAGGGCGATTATGGCTACACCTTC. This encodes CASIIQGDYGYTF. Variable domain in full (rest from reference TRBV5-1 and TRBJ1-2): KAGVTQTPRYLIKTRGQQVTLSCSPISGHRSVSWYQQTPGQGLQFLFEYFSETQRNKGNFPGRFSGRQFSNSRSEMNVSTLELGDSALYLCASIIQGDYGYTFGSGTRLTVV.